This T cell receptor beta chain was captured in a study of T cells after yellow fever vaccination (dated by TCRdb to between 2018 and 2021). Notes on the research overall: The SMART-Seq v4 Ultra Low Input RNA kit was used to prepare libraries from fractions with low cell numbers. To follow T-cell clones before and after primary and booster YFV17D yellow fever vaccination, bulk TCR alpha and beta repertoires were sequenced over time. Two healthy male donors made up the cohort, one aged 18 to 30 years and the other aged 30 to 40 years. Blood samples were taken at several timepoints before and after primary and secondary immunization, and bulk PBMC replicates and cell subsets were isolated. What the work shows at the level of the full study, not this receptor alone: Most clones expanded after primary vaccination (approximately 95% of CD4 and around 88% of CD8) were re-detected after the booster, suggesting that broad memory maintenance occurred. Because the study included only a couple of donors, the extent to which the findings can be generalized is limited. A small fraction of clonotypes appeared in both the CD4 and CD8 compartments, likely as a result of convergent recombination. Compared with the primary T-cell response, the secondary T-cell response was faster but weaker, reaching its peak on day 5 rather than on day 15. Computational filtering was needed because FACS-sorted repertoires could contain abundant contaminating clonotypes from the bulk population.

About this clonotype itself: The input lacks base qualities; no much larger clone sits a single base away.

The V and J ends are trimmed by 3 bases and 4 bases, leaving 3 bases between them. The germline V gene encodes CDR1 SGHRS and CDR2 YFSETQ. The CDR3 runs 11 residues from the cysteine to the phenylalanine. The DNA shown is the 33-base CDR3, in frame from base 1. The label giving this sample's treatment or condition can be read as: live attenuated yellow fever vaccine strain. PBMCs were isolated from peripheral blood using a standard Ficoll-Paque protocol. With anti-CD3 and anti-CD8 staining plus a dextramer loaded with the yellow fever NS4B epitope peptide, the researchers sorted epitope-specific CD8 T cells. TriZol was used to extract RNA from bulk PBMCs, from CD4 and CD8 fractions, and from dextramer-positive and dextramer-negative fractions. TCR cDNA was synthesized by 5'RACE template switching, through which a universal primer site and unique molecular identifiers were introduced. Priming of cDNA synthesis was performed from both the TCR alpha and TCR beta constant segments. Library amplification used two PCR steps, and the second PCR step added sample barcodes and sequencing adapters. Sequencing of the libraries was done on either Illumina HiSeq 2500 (2x100 bp) or NovaSeq (2x150 bp). Per the source publication's procedure: MIGEC was used to demultiplex reads and collapse the reads into UMI consensus sequences, and MiXCR was used for V(D)J alignment. Vaccine-responding clonotypes were defined with edgeR using replicate PBMC samples, requiring FDR below 0.01 and a log2 fold change above 5 up to day 15. Bulk clonotypes were assigned CD4 or CD8 identity according to which sequenced CD4 or CD8 repertoire held them at higher abundance. Clonotypes enriched at least 10-fold in dextramer-positive over dextramer-negative fractions were defined as NS4B-specific, and CD4-biased clonotypes were excluded. The public reads were reprocessed in TCRdb via fastp at Q25 and MiXCR, keeping in-frame beta chains. CDR3 protein duplicates are merged, each entry listing the most common genes and DNA. The V and J calls reflect TCRdb's pipeline rather than the authors' work. The sample table records more than 65,000 distinct CDR3 sequences; about an eighth of these occur just once. The ten largest clones capture about 22% of the sample.

This TCR came from a man between 18 and 35 years old who received the YFV17D yellow fever vaccine. The chain employs TRBV5-1 and TRBJ2-3, with an unclear D gene assignment. The sample was CD8+ T cells not binding an NS4B(214-222) dextramer, sorted from PBMCs, taken less than 25 days after the first yellow fever vaccination. Sample cell subset or site, as interpreted from the label and publication: NS4B epitope dextramer-negative CD8 T cells. The encoded CDR3 is CASSWADTQYF. The nucleotide sequence reads as follows: TGCGCCAGCAGCTGGGCAGATACGCAGTATTTT.